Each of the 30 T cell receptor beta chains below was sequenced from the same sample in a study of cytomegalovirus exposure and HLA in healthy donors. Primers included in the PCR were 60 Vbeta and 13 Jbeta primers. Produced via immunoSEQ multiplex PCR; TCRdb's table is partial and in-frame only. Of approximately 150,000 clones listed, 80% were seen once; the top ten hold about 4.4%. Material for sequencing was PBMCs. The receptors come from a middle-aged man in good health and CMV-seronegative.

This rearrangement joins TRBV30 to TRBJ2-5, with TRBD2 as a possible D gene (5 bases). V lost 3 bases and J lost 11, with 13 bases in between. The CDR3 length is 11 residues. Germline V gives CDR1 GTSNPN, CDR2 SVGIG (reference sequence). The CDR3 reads CAWSDREPQYF. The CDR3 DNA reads TGTGCCTGGAGCGACCGGGAACCACAGTACTTC.

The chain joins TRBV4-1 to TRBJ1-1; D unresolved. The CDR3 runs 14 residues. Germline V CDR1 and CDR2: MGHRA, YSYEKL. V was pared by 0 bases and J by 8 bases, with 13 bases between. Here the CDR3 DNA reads TGCGCCAGCAGCCAAGATTACCGCAGAAAAGAAGCTTTCTTT. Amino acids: CASSQDYRRKEAFF.

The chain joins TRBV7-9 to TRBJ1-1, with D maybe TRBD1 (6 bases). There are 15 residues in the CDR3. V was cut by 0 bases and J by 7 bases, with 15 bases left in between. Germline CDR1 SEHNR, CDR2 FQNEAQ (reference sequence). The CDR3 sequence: CASSLAMGARGEAFF. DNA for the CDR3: TGTGCCAGCAGCTTAGCGATGGGGGCCAGGGGTGAAGCTTTCTTT.

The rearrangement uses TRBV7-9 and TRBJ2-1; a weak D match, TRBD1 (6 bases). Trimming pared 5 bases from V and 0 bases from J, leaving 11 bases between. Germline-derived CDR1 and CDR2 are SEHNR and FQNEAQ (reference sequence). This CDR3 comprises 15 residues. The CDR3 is CASSGQLPSYNEQFF. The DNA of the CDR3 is TGTGCCAGCAGCGGACAGCTCCCCTCCTACAATGAGCAGTTCTTC.

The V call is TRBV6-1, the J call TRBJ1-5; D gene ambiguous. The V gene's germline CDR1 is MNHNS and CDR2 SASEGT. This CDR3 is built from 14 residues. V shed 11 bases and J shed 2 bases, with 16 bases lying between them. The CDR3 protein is CAGSHGLGNQPQHF. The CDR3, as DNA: TGTGCCGGCTCCCACGGGTTGGGCAATCAGCCCCAGCATTTT.

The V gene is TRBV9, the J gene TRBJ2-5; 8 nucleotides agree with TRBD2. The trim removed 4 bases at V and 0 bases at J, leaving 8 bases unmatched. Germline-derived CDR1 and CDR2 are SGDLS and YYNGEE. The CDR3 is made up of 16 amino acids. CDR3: CASSPTGGTYQETQYF. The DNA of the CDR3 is TGTGCCAGCAGCCCCACGGGAGGGACCTACCAAGAGACCCAGTACTTC.

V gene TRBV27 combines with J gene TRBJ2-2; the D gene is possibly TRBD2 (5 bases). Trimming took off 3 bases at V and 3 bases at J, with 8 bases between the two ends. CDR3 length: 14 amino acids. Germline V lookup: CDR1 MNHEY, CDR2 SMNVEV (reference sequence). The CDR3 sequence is CASSFLGDTGELFF. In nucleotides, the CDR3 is TGTGCCAGCAGTTTTTTGGGAGACACCGGGGAGCTGTTTTTT.

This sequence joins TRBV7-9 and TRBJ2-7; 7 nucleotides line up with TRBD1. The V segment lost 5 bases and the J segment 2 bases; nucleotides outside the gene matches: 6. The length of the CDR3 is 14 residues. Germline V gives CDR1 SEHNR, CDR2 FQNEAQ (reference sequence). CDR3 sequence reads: CASSTPGTAYEQYF. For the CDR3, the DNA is TGTGCCAGCAGCACCCCAGGGACAGCCTACGAGCAGTACTTC.

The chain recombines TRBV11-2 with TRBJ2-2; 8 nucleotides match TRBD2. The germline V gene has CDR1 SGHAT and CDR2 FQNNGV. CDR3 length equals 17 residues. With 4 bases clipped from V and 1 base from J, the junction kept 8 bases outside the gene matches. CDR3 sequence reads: CASSWRAGGKNTGELFF. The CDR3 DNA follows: TGTGCCAGCAGCTGGAGGGCGGGGGGAAAGAACACCGGGGAGCTGTTTTTT.

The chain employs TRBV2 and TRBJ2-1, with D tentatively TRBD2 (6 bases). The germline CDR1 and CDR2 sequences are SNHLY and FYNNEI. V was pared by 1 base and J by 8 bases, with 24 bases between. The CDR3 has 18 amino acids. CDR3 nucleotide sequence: TGTGCCAGCAGTGAAGGGAGGGCAGGGTCCAAACTTCGGGATGAGCAGTTCTTC. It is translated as CASSEGRAGSKLRDEQFF.

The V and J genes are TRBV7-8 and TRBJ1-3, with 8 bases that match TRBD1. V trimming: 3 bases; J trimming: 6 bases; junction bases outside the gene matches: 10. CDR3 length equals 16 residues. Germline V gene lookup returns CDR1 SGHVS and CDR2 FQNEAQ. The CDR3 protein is CASSFGQGVLKNTIYF. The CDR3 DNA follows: TGTGCCAGCAGCTTTGGACAGGGTGTATTGAAAAACACCATATATTTT.

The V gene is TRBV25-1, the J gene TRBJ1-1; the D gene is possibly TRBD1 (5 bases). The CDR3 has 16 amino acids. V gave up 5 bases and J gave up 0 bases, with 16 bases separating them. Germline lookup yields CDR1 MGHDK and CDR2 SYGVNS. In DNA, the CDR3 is TGTGCCAGCAGTAGGTATAACGGGGGAATGAACACTGAAGCTTTCTTT. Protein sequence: CASSRYNGGMNTEAFF.

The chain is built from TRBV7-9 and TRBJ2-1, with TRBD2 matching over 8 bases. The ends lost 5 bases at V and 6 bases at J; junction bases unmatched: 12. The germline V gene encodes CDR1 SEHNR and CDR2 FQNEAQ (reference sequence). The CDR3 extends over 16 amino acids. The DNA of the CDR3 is TGTGCCAGCAGCGGCTCTAGTGCGGGGGGCGTCAATGAGCAGTTCTTC. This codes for CASSGSSAGGVNEQFF.

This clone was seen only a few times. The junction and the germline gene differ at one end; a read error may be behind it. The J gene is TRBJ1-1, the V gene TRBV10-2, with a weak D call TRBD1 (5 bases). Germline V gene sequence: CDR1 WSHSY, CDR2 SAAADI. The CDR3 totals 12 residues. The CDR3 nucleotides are TGCGCCAGCATCAAGGACAACATTGAAGCTTTCTTT. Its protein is CASIKDNIEAFF.

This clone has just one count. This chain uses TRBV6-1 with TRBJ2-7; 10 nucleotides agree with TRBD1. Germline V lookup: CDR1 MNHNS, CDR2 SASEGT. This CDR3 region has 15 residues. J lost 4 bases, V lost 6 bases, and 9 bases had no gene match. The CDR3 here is CASRATGGVSYEQYF. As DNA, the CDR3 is TGTGCCAGCAGGGCGACAGGGGGCGTCAGTTACGAGCAGTACTTC.

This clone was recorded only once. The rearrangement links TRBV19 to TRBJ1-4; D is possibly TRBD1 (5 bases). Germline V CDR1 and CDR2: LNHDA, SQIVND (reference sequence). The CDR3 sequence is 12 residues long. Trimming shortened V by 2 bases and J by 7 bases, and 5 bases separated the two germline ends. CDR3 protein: CASSIQGEKLFF. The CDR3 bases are TGTGCCAGTAGTATACAGGGTGAAAAACTGTTTTTT.

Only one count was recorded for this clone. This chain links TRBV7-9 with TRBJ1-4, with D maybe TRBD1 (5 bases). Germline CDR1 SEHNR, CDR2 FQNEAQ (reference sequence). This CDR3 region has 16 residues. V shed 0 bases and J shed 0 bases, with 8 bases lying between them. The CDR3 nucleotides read TGTGCCAGCAGCTTAGCCAGGGCTTCAACTAATGAAAAACTGTTTTTT. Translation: CASSLARASTNEKLFF.

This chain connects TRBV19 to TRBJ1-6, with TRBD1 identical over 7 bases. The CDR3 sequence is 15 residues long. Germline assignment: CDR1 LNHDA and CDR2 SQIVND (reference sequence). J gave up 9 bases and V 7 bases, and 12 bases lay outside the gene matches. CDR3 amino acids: CASTGTDIYRSPLHF. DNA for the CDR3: TGTGCCAGTACCGGGACAGATATTTATCGTTCACCCCTCCACTTT.

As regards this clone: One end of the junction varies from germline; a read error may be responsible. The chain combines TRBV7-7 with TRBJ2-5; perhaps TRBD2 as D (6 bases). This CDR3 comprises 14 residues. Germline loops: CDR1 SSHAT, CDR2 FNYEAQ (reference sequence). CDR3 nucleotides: TGTGCTAGCAGCCGCGGGGTCAACCAAGAGACCCAGTACTTC. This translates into CASSRGVNQETQYF.

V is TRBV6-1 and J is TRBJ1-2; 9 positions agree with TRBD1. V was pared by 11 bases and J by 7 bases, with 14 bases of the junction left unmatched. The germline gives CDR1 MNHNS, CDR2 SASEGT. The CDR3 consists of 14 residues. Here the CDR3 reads CAGKLWTGAGGYTF. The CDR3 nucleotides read TGTGCCGGCAAACTTTGGACAGGGGCGGGTGGCTACACCTTC.

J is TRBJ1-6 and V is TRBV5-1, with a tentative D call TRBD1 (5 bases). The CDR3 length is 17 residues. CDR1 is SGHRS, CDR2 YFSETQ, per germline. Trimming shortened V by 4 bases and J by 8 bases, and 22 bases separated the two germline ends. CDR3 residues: CASSERGPPYVYSPLHF. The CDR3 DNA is TGCGCCAGCAGCGAAAGGGGCCCCCCGTACGTTTATTCACCCCTCCACTTT.

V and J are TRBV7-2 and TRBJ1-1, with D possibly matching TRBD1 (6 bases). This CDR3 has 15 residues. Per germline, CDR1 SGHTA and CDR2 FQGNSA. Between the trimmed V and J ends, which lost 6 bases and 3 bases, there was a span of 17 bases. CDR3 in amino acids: CASRRSTGDYTEAFF. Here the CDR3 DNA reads TGTGCCAGCAGGAGATCGACAGGAGACTACACTGAAGCTTTCTTT.

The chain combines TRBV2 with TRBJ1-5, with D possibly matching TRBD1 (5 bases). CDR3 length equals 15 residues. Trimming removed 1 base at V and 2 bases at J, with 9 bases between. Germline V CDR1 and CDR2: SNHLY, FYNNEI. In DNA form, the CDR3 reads TGTGCCAGCAGTGAAGGGGGCACCCGCAATCAGCCCCAGCATTTT. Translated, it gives CASSEGGTRNQPQHF.

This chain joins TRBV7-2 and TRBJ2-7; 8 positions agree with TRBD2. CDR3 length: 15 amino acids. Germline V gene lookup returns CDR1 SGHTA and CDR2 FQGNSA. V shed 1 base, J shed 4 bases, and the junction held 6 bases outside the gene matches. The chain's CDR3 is CASSLGAGDIYEQYF. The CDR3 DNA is TGTGCCAGCAGCTTAGGAGCGGGGGACATATACGAGCAGTACTTC.

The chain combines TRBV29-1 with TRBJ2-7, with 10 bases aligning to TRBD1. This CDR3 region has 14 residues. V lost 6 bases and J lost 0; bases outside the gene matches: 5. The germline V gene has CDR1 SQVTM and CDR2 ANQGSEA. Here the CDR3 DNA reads TGCAGCGTCGCGACAGGGGGCTTCTCCTACGAGCAGTACTTC. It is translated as CSVATGGFSYEQYF.

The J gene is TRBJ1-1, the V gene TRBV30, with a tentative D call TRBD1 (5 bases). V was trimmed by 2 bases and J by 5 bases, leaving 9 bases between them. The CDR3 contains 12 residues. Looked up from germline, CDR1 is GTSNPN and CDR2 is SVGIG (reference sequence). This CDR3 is CAWSQGGTEAFF. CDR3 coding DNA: TGTGCCTGGAGTCAGGGAGGAACTGAAGCTTTCTTT. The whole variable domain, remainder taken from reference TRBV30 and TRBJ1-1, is SQTIHQWPATLVQPVGSPLSLECTVEGTSNPNLYWYRQAAGRGLQLLFYSVGIGQISSEVPQNLSASRPQDRQFILSSKKLLLSDSGFYLCAWSQGGTEAFFGQGTRLTVV.

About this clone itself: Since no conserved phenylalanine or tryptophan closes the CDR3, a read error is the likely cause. The CDR3 loop reads CASSFGQGAWQPQHV. For the CDR3, the DNA is TGTGCCAGCAGTTTCGGACAGGGGGCTTGGCAGCCCCAGCATGTT. This chain joins TRBV6-6 and TRBJ1-5; 11 nucleotides line up with TRBD1. CDR1 and CDR2 from the germline V gene are MNHNY and SVGAGI (reference sequence). V was clipped by 4 bases and J by 7 bases; unmatched bases: 6. The CDR3 totals 15 residues.

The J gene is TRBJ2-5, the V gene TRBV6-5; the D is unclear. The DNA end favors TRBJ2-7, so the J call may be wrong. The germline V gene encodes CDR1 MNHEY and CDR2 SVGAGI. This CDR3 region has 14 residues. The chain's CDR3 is CASTSGRLDYEQYF. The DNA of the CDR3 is TGTGCCAGCACCAGTGGCAGGTTGGACTACGAGCAGTACTTC.

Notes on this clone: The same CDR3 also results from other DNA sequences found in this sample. The CDR3: CASNIQGMDSPLHF. In DNA, the CDR3 is TGTGCCAGCAACATACAGGGAATGGACTCCCCCCTCCACTTT. The chain employs TRBV5-5 and TRBJ1-6, with D possibly TRBD1 on 6 matching bases. The CDR3 extends over 14 amino acids. The germline V gene encodes CDR1 SGHKS and CDR2 YYEKEE (reference sequence). The V and J ends lost 6 bases and 13 bases respectively, with 20 bases between them.

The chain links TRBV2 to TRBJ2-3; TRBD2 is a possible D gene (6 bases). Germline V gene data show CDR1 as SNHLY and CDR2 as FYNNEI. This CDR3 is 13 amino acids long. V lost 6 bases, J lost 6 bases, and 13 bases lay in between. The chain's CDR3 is CASRGAGGDTQYF. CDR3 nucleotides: TGTGCCAGCAGAGGAGCGGGCGGCGATACGCAGTATTTT. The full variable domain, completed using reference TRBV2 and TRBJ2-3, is EPEVTQTPSHQVTQMGQEVILRCVPISNHLYFYWYRQILGQKVEFLVSFYNNEISEKSEIFDDQFSVERPDGSNFTLKIRSTKLEDSAMYFCASRGAGGDTQYFGPGTRLTVL.